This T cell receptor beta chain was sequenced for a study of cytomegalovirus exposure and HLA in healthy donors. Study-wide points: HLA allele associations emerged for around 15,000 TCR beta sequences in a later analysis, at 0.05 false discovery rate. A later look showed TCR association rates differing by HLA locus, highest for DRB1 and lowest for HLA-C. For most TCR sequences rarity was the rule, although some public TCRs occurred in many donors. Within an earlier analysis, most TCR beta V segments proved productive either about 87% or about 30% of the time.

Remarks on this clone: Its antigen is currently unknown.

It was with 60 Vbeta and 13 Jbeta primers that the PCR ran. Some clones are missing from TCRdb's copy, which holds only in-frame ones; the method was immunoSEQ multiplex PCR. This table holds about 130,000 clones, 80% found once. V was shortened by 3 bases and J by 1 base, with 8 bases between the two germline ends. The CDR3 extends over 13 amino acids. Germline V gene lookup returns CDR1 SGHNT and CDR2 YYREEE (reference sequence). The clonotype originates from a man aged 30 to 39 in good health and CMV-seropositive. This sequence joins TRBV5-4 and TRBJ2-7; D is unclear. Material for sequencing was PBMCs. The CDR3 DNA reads TGTGCCAGCAGCTATGAGCTATCCTACGAGCAGTACTTC. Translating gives CASSYELSYEQYF. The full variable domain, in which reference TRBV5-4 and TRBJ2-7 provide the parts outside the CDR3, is ETGVTQSPTHLIKTRGQQVTLRCSSQSGHNTVSWYQQALGQGPQFIFQYYREEENGRGNFPPRFSGLQFPNYSSELNVNALELDDSALYLCASSYELSYEQYFGPGTRLTVT.